This TCR beta chain was observed in a study of blood T cell repertoires in COVID-19. Germline loops: CDR1 SGHRS, CDR2 YFSETQ. The CDR3 has 13 residues. V lost 5 bases to trimming and J lost 8 bases, with 14 bases between them. Participants came from about 23 US areas, aged roughly 18 to 89 years. Before being deemed recovered, Cohort 3 donors had two negative PCRs, clearance, or symptom resolution. In the original analysis: Amplifying reference gene primers gave estimates of nucleated cell counts. The table came from immunoSEQ multiplex PCR; TCRdb's copy has only in-frame clones and leaves some out. V, J and clone size are taken as reported in that table, and D and trimming were inferred from the DNA itself. Of some 250,000 clones listed, approximately 90% are singletons.

This sequence originates from a man aged 18 to 29 who had recovered from COVID-19. The sample comprised PBMCs or T cells enriched from blood (not recorded which). V usage is TRBV5-1 and J usage is TRBJ2-1; the D gene is possibly TRBD2 (6 bases). CDR3 coding DNA: TGCGCCAGCAGAAGCGGGCGAGGGGATGAGCAGTTCTTC. Protein sequence: CASRSGRGDEQFF.